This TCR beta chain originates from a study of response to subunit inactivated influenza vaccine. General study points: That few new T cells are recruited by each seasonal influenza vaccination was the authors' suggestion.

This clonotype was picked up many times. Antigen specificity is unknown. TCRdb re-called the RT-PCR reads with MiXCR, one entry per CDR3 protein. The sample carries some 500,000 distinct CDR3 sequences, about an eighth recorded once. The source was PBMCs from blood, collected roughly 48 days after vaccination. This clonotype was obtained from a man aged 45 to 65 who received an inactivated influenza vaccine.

The CDR3 region is CSAPDRLQTQETQYF. Written as DNA, the CDR3 is TGCAGTGCCCCGGATCGTTTACAGACTCAAGAGACCCAGTACTTC. This rearrangement joins TRBV20-1 to TRBJ2-5; D unclear. Per germline, CDR1 DFQATT and CDR2 SNEGSKA (reference sequence). The CDR3 covers 15 residues. Trimming shortened V by 6 bases and J by 2 bases, and 19 bases separated the two germline ends.